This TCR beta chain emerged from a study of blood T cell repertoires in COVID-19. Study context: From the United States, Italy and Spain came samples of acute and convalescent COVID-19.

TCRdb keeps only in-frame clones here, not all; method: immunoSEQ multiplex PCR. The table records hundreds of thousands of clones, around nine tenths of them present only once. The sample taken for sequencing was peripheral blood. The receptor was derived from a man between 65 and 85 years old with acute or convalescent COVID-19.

The CDR3 is CASSSDPLASAGELFF. DNA of the CDR3: TGTGCCAGCAGCTCGGACCCTTTAGCTAGCGCCGGGGAGCTGTTTTTT. The chain carries TRBV5-6 and TRBJ2-2; TRBD2 might be the D (6 bases). CDR1 is SGHDT and CDR2 is YYEEEE in the germline V gene. This CDR3 is 16 amino acids long. Trimming shortened V by 3 bases and J by 6 bases, and 18 bases separated the two germline ends.